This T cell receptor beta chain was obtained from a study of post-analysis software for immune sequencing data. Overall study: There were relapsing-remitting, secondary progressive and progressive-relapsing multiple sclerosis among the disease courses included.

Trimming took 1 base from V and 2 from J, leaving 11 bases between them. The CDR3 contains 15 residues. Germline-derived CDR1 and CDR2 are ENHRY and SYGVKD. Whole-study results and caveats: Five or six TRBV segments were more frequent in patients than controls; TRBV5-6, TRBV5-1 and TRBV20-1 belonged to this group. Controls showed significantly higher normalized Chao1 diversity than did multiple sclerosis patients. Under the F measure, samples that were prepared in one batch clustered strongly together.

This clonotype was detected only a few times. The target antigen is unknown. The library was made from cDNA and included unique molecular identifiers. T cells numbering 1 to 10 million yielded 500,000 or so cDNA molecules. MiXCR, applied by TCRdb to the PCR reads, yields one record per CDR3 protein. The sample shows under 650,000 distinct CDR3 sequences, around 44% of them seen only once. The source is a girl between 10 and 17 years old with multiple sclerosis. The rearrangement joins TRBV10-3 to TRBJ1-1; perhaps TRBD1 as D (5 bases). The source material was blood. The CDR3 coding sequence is TGTGCCATCAGTGAGTTGAGGGGACCTAACACTGAAGCTTTCTTT. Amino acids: CAISELRGPNTEAFF.